This is a list of T cell receptor beta chains from one sample in a study of T cells after yellow fever vaccination. TCRdb recomputed calls from the 5' RACE reads with MiXCR, one row per CDR3 protein. This table has 300,000 to 450,000 distinct CDR3 sequences, under 7.5% appearing once. The sample consisted of PBMCs, taken 5 days after the yellow fever booster vaccination. These receptors were obtained from a man aged 30 to 45 who received the YFV17D yellow fever vaccine. Both conserved end residues are part of each CDR3. A D gene is named only where the DNA matches it firmly. Clone size is shown for a subset of rows, as once, few, many or a class of expanded clone.

d_gene	j_gene	v_gene	abundance	CDR3nt	CDR3aa
TRBD2	TRBJ2-7	TRBV29-1	few	TGCAGCGTGTACGGGACTAGCGGGAGGGCCGGGTCCTACGAGCAGTACTTC	CSVYGTSGRAGSYEQYF
-	TRBJ2-2	TRBV12-3/TRBV12-4	many	TGTGCCAGCAGTTTAAGGCAGGCGAACACCGGGGAGCTGTTTTTT	CASSLRQANTGELFF
-	TRBJ2-7	TRBV6-5	-	TGTGCCAGCAGTTACTCGATAGACGGTCGCTACGAGCAGTACTTC	CASSYSIDGRYEQYF
-	TRBJ2-7	TRBV6-5	-	TGTGCCAGCAGTTCTCTCCCGAGGGGGGAAATCGCCTACGAGCAGTACTTC	CASSSLPRGEIAYEQYF
TRBD1	TRBJ2-7	TRBV20-1	many	TGCAGTGCTAGCCTAAAAACACAGGGGGTCGGCGAGCAGTACTTC	CSASLKTQGVGEQYF
TRBD1	TRBJ2-2	TRBV3-1	-	TGTGCCAGCAGCCCTCAGGACAGGAACGGGGAGCTGTTTTTT	CASSPQDRNGELFF
-	TRBJ1-1	TRBV20-1	few	TGCAGTGCTCCTCCCCCGGGCGAGGAAGCTTTCTTT	CSAPPPGEEAFF
TRBD1	TRBJ2-5	TRBV20-1	few	TGCAGTGCCGCCATGGACCAGACAGGGCGAGAGACCCAGTACTTC	CSAAMDQTGRETQYF
-	TRBJ2-7	TRBV7-2	few	TGTGCCAGCAGCTTAGCTCAGACTAAATACGAGCAGTACTTC	CASSLAQTKYEQYF
-	TRBJ1-3	TRBV12-3/TRBV12-4	-	TGTGCCAGCAGTTTCAGTGGGTCAGGAAACACCATATATTTT	CASSFSGSGNTIYF
TRBD1	TRBJ2-7	TRBV5-4	few	TGTGCCAGCAGCATACCGGGACAGACTTCCTACGAGCAGTACTTC	CASSIPGQTSYEQYF
-	TRBJ2-3	TRBV3-1	many	TGTGCCAGCAGTCCCCGCCCCGATACGCAGTATTTT	CASSPRPDTQYF
-	TRBJ2-2	TRBV5-1	-	TGCGCCAGCAGCTTGGGAGCGGGTCCGAACACCGGGGAGCTGTTTTTT	CASSLGAGPNTGELFF
TRBD2	TRBJ2-3	TRBV4-3	many	TGCGCCAGCAGCCAAGGATCGGGGGGTTCGTATACGCAGTATTTT	CASSQGSGGSYTQYF
-	TRBJ2-7	TRBV6-5	-	TGTGCCAGCAGTTACGAAAGGACCTACGAGCAGTACTTC	CASSYERTYEQYF
-	TRBJ2-5	TRBV27	few	TGTGCCAGCACCCCTAATGGGTTTCCAGAGACCCAGTACTTC	CASTPNGFPETQYF
-	TRBJ1-5	TRBV7-9	few	TGTGCCAGCAGCTTAACGGGTCCATTGAATCAGCCCCAGCATTTT	CASSLTGPLNQPQHF
TRBD2	TRBJ2-1	TRBV7-2	-	TGTGCCAGCAGCGCCCCGGGACTAGCGATTTACAATGAGCAGTTCTTC	CASSAPGLAIYNEQFF